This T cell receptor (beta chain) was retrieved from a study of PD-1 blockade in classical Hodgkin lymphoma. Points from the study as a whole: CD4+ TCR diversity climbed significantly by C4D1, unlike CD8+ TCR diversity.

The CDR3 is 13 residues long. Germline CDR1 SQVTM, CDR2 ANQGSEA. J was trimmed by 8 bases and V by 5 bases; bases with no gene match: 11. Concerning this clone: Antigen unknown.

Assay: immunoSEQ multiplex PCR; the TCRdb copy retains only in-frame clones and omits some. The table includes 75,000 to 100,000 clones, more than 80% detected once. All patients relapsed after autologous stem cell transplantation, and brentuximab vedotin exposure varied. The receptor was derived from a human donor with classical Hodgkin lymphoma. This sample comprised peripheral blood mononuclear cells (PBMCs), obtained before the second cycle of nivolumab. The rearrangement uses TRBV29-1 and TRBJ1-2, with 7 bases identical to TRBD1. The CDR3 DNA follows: TGCAGCGTTCTCCCGGTAAGACAGGGCGGCTACACCTTC. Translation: CSVLPVRQGGYTF.